These 11 T cell receptor beta chains were sequenced from one sample in a study of immune evolution from preneoplasia to lung adenocarcinoma. Measured with immunoSEQ multiplex PCR; TCRdb has only the in-frame clones, and not every one. The sample includes 14,000 to 15,000 clones, over 65% seen only once; the top ten take roughly 3%. Sequenced input: FFPE minimally invasive lung adenocarcinoma tissue. These receptors all stem from a person between 60 and 80 years old with lung adenocarcinoma.

The chain has TRBV4-3 and TRBJ1-2; 11 bases align to TRBD1. This CDR3 region has 14 residues. Germline-derived CDR1 and CDR2 are LGHNA and YSLEER. Unmatched junction bases numbered 6, after V lost 4 bases and J lost 8 bases. In nucleotides, the CDR3 is TGCGCCAGCAGCCTTCGGACAGGGGGCCGGGGCTACACCTTC. Translated: CASSLRTGGRGYTF.

In regard to this clone: Distinct nucleotide sequences in the sample also encode this CDR3. DNA of the CDR3: TGTGCCAGCACCGGACAATATAGCAATCAGCCCCAGCATTTT. Translating it yields CASTGQYSNQPQHF. This chain links TRBV28 with TRBJ1-5; D may be TRBD1 (5 bases). V was trimmed by 7 bases and J by 0 bases, leaving 10 bases between them. Germline V gene data show CDR1 as MDHEN and CDR2 as SYDVKM. The CDR3 contains 14 residues.

This chain uses TRBV5-1 with TRBJ2-2, with 11 bases that match TRBD1. Trimming removed 0 bases from V and 0 bases from J; junction bases left unmatched: 4. CDR3 size: 18 residues. Germline CDR1 is SGHRS and CDR2 is YFSETQ. Here the CDR3 reads CASSLVWGQGANTGELFF. CDR3 nucleotides: TGCGCCAGCAGCTTGGTATGGGGACAGGGGGCGAACACCGGGGAGCTGTTTTTT.

The chain combines TRBV5-5 with TRBJ1-2; the D is unclear. V was shortened by 0 bases and J by 3 bases, with 12 bases between the two germline ends. Germline V CDR1 and CDR2: SGHKS, YYEKEE (reference sequence). The CDR3 is 15 residues long. CDR3 in amino acids: CASSLAGSPDYGYTF. The CDR3 DNA reads as TGTGCCAGCAGCTTGGCCGGCAGCCCGGACTATGGCTACACCTTC.

J is TRBJ2-7 and V is TRBV5-4; TRBD2 matches at 8 bases. Per the germline V gene, CDR1 is SGHNT and CDR2 is YYREEE (reference sequence). The V gene end was trimmed by 3 bases and the J gene end by 0 bases; junction bases not matched to a gene: 11. There are 17 residues in the CDR3. CDR3 nucleotides: TGTGCCAGCAGCTCTCGGAGAAAAGCGGGGGACTCCTACGAGCAGTACTTC. This sequence encodes CASSSRRKAGDSYEQYF.

This chain joins TRBV5-4 and TRBJ2-5; 7 nucleotides match TRBD2. This CDR3 spans 13 amino acids. Trimming removed 0 bases from V and 4 bases from J; junction bases left unmatched: 0. In germline, CDR1 is SGHNT, CDR2 YYREEE (reference sequence). The CDR3 loop is CASSLGGGETQYF. The CDR3 DNA follows: TGTGCCAGCAGCTTGGGGGGGGGAGAGACCCAGTACTTC.

The chain links TRBV5-8 to TRBJ2-7; TRBD1 matches at 11 bases. There are 15 residues in the CDR3. From germline, CDR1 is SGHTS and CDR2 YDEGEE. The V gene end was trimmed by 5 bases and the J gene end by 5 bases; junction bases not matched to a gene: 9. The CDR3 DNA sequence: TGTGCCAGCAGACCCGGGACAGGGGGATTTAACGAGCAGTACTTC. Protein: CASRPGTGGFNEQYF.

Notes on this clone: Likely a read error: the CDR3 ends without its conserved phenylalanine or tryptophan. Here the CDR3 DNA reads TGCAGCGTTGCCGACAGGGGTAGGACTGAAGCTTTCCTT. Residues: CSVADRGRTEAFL. This chain connects TRBV29-1 to TRBJ1-1; 8 bases fit TRBD1. The CDR3 length is 13 residues. With V trimmed by 4 bases and J by 5 bases, 6 bases remained unmatched. The germline V gene encodes CDR1 SQVTM and CDR2 ANQGSEA.

V and J are TRBV6-5 and TRBJ2-3; TRBD2 is a possible D gene (6 bases). The CDR3 length is 15 residues. CDR1 is MNHEY and CDR2 is SVGAGI in the germline V gene. The V and J ends lost 6 bases and 0 bases respectively, with 13 bases between them. The DNA of the CDR3 is TGTGCCAGCAGGGCGACTAGTGCTAGCACAGATACGCAGTATTTT. It codes for CASRATSASTDTQYF.

CDR3 loop: CASSLGTGNSGANVLTF. For the CDR3, the DNA is TGCGCCAGCAGTTTAGGGACAGGCAACTCTGGGGCCAACGTCCTGACTTTC. The V call is TRBV4-1, the J call TRBJ2-6; TRBD1 aligns across 8 bases. Germline V gene lookup returns CDR1 MGHRA and CDR2 YSYEKL. With 6 bases clipped from V and 0 bases from J, the junction kept 7 bases outside the gene matches. The CDR3 is 17 residues long.

The gene calls are TRBV6-4 and TRBJ1-2; D uncertain. The CDR3 sequence is 12 residues long. Germline loops: CDR1 MRHNA, CDR2 SNTAGT. Trimming removed 11 bases from V and 8 bases from J, with 18 bases in between. The DNA of the CDR3 is TGTGCCGGGAAGGCCCGGTGGTGGGGCTACACCTTC. This sequence encodes CAGKARWWGYTF.